A single sample is the source of the 18 T cell receptor beta chains below, sequenced in a study of neurological immune-mediated disorders. One entry per CDR3 protein results from TCRdb running MiXCR on the 5' RACE reads. The repertoire holds roughly 80,000 distinct CDR3 sequences, with roughly a sixth as singletons. The sequencing sample was made of PBMCs. These receptors all stem from a woman aged 35 to 49 in good health.

In its sample, this clonotype was seen many times. J is TRBJ2-2 and V is TRBV5-6; 13 bases match TRBD2. V dropped 0 bases and J dropped 5; count of bases not matched to a gene: 4. The CDR3 has 17 amino acids. Germline CDR1 is SGHDT and CDR2 is YYEEEE. CDR3 nucleotide sequence: TGTGCCAGCAGCTTGGGACTAGCGGGGGGCCGGACCGGGGAGCTGTTTTTT. Residues: CASSLGLAGGRTGELFF.

This clonotype was recorded many times. J is TRBJ1-5 and V is TRBV7-2; D is uncertain. The germline CDR1 and CDR2 sequences are SGHTA and FQGNSA. Trimming cost V 2 bases and J 2 bases, with 10 bases left between them. The CDR3 loop spans 15 amino acids. The CDR3 protein is CASSLSTRGNQPQHF. CDR3 nucleotide sequence: TGTGCCAGCAGCTTAAGTACCCGAGGCAATCAGCCCCAGCATTTT.

Many counts were recorded for this clonotype. V and J are TRBV20-1 and TRBJ2-7; 9 bases are shared with TRBD2. Germline values: CDR1 DFQATT, CDR2 SNEGSKA (reference sequence). The CDR3 is 13 residues long. The CDR3 DNA sequence: TGCATAGGGACTAGCCGTTCCTCCTACGAGCAGTACGTC. Its protein is CIGTSRSSYEQYV.

This clonotype was picked up many times. The rearrangement links TRBV6-5 to TRBJ2-2, with D unclear. Trimming left V 6 bases short and J 7 bases short, with 12 bases between. The germline V gene encodes CDR1 MNHEY and CDR2 SVGAGI. CDR3 length: 13 amino acids. The CDR3 sequence is CASRGEVDGELFF. CDR3 bases: TGTGCCAGCAGGGGCGAGGTGGACGGGGAGCTGTTTTTT.

The chain employs TRBV6-5 and TRBJ2-7; 7 bases fit TRBD1. The germline V gene has CDR1 MNHEY and CDR2 SVGAGI. V lost 3 bases, J lost 2 bases, and 13 bases stayed unmatched. CDR3 size: 17 residues. CDR3 DNA: TGTGCCAGCAGTTATCATCAATCAGGGACAGAGCCCTACGAGCAGTACTTC. Protein: CASSYHQSGTEPYEQYF.

In its sample, this clonotype was seen many times. The CDR3 nucleotides are TGTGCCAGCAAGGGTAGAAGCGGACGGGATACGCAGTATTTT. It specifies CASKGRSGRDTQYF. This rearrangement joins TRBV2 to TRBJ2-3; D perhaps matches TRBD2 (5 bases). Germline loops: CDR1 SNHLY, CDR2 FYNNEI. Between the trimmed V and J ends, which lost 7 bases and 6 bases, there was a span of 17 bases. The CDR3 is made up of 14 amino acids.

Many counts were recorded for this clonotype. This chain's CDR3 is CASSAPGPAVFTLHF. The CDR3, as DNA: TGTGCCAGCAGCGCTCCCGGGCCCGCCGTTTTCACCCTCCACTTT. This chain joins TRBV7-9 and TRBJ1-6; D gene uncertain. Germline V CDR1 and CDR2: SEHNR, FQNEAQ (reference sequence). V shed 5 bases and J shed 14 bases, with 22 bases lying between them. This CDR3 has 15 residues.

This clonotype was detected many times. This chain connects TRBV20-1 to TRBJ1-2; 11 positions agree with TRBD1. The CDR3 consists of 14 residues. From germline, CDR1 is DFQATT and CDR2 SNEGSKA (reference sequence). V shed 6 bases, J shed 2 bases, and the junction held 5 bases outside the gene matches. The CDR3 is CSAQRTGGNYGYTF. The CDR3 bases are TGCAGTGCCCAAAGGACAGGGGGCAACTATGGCTACACCTTC.

This clonotype was seen many times. The chain recombines TRBV24-1 with TRBJ2-2; a weak D match, TRBD2 (7 bases). The CDR3 sequence is 16 residues long. Trimming shortened V by 5 bases and J by 4 bases, and 16 bases separated the two germline ends. The germline CDR1 and CDR2 sequences are KGHDR and SFDVKD. The CDR3 protein is CATSALGGAFTGELFF. CDR3 nucleotide sequence: TGTGCCACCAGTGCCTTGGGGGGGGCGTTCACCGGGGAGCTGTTTTTT.

At least ten counts were recorded for this clonotype. The V gene is TRBV4-2, the J gene TRBJ2-2; 8 nucleotides agree with TRBD2. The CDR3 totals 16 residues. Germline CDR1 is LGHNA and CDR2 is YNFKEQ. The ends lost 1 base at V and 7 bases at J; junction bases unmatched: 8. This CDR3 is CASSQGGGGPIGELFF. For the CDR3, the DNA is TGTGCCAGCAGCCAAGGGGGCGGGGGGCCGATCGGGGAGCTGTTTTTT.

This clonotype was picked up one time. The chain uses TRBV20-1 and TRBJ2-2; D unclear. The CDR3 sequence is 11 residues long. Germline CDR1 and CDR2: DFQATT and SNEGSKA (reference sequence). Trimming pared 6 bases from V and 2 bases from J, leaving 4 bases between. CDR3 residues: CSALNTGELFF. The DNA for the CDR3 is TGCAGTGCCCTCAACACCGGGGAGCTGTTTTTT.

This clonotype was found many times. The chain uses TRBV28 and TRBJ1-1, with D uncertain. The CDR3 has 16 residues. Trimming removed 5 bases from V and 3 bases from J, with 19 bases in between. Per the germline V gene, CDR1 is MDHEN and CDR2 is SYDVKM. The CDR3 sequence: CASSPLERISDTEAFF. The CDR3 nucleotides read TGTGCCAGCAGTCCCCTAGAACGGATTTCAGACACTGAAGCTTTCTTT.

The table lists this clonotype with many counts. The V and J genes are TRBV27 and TRBJ1-5; 7 nucleotides agree with TRBD1. V was pared by 6 bases and J by 3 bases, with 5 bases of the junction left unmatched. Per the germline V gene, CDR1 is MNHEY and CDR2 is SMNVEV (reference sequence). CDR3 length: 14 amino acids. Here the CDR3 DNA reads TGTGCCAGCAGCTCACAGGGGAACAATCAGCCCCAGCATTTT. Its translation: CASSSQGNNQPQHF.

This clonotype was found many times. V is TRBV20-1 and J is TRBJ2-5; D gene ambiguous. The CDR3 sequence is 13 residues long. V was clipped by 6 bases and J by 2 bases, with 13 bases between them. Germline CDR1 reads DFQATT; CDR2 reads SNEGSKA (reference sequence). CDR3 protein: CSARRPEQETQYF. The CDR3 DNA follows: TGCAGTGCCCGGCGACCAGAGCAAGAGACCCAGTACTTC.

Many counts were recorded for this clonotype. The V gene is TRBV20-1, the J gene TRBJ2-5; TRBD2 agrees at 8 bases. Germline assignment: CDR1 DFQATT and CDR2 SNEGSKA (reference sequence). V gave up 3 bases and J gave up 5 bases; unmatched junction bases: 2. The CDR3 extends over 12 amino acids. The CDR3 region has the DNA TGCAGTGCTAGCGGGGGGGGGGAGACCCAGTACTTC. It translates to CSASGGGETQYF.

This clonotype was observed many times. The V and J genes are TRBV5-4 and TRBJ1-1; no reliable D call. The CDR3 has 14 amino acids. Trimming stripped 2 bases from V and 0 bases from J, with 8 bases between. The germline gives CDR1 SGHNT, CDR2 YYREEE (reference sequence). The CDR3 DNA reads TGTGCCAGCAGCTTCGGGCAGATGAACACTGAAGCTTTCTTT. Amino acid sequence: CASSFGQMNTEAFF.

The table lists this clonotype with many counts. The chain combines TRBV6-2 or TRBV6-3 with TRBJ1-6, with D possibly TRBD1 on 5 matching bases. The V end was cut by 4 bases, the J end by 8 bases, with 6 bases between. The CDR3 length is 12 residues. Germline CDR1 MNHEY, CDR2 SVGEGT. The CDR3 DNA reads as TGTGCCAGCAGTTGGGGGGATTCACCCCTCCACTTT. Residues: CASSWGDSPLHF.

J is TRBJ2-1 and V is TRBV10-3, with 7 positions matching TRBD2. Germline trimming cut 3 bases from V and 7 bases from J; bases unmatched to any gene: 12. The germline gives CDR1 ENHRY, CDR2 SYGVKD. CDR3 length equals 16 residues. CDR3 sequence: CAISDRGAGRINEQFF. The CDR3 coding sequence is TGTGCCATCAGTGACCGTGGAGCGGGAAGAATAAATGAGCAGTTCTTC.